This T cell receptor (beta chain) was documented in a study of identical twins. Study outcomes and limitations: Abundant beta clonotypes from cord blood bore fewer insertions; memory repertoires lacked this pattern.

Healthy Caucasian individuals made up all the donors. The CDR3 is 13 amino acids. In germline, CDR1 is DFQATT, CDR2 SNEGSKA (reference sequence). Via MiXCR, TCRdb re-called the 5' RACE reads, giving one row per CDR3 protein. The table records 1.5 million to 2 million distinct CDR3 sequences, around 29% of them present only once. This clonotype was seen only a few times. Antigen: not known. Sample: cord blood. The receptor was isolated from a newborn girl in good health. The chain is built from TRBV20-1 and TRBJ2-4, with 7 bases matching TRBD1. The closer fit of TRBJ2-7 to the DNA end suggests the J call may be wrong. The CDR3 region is CSARQGPNYEQYF. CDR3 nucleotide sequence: TGCAGTGCTCGACAGGGACCCAACTACGAGCAGTACTTC.